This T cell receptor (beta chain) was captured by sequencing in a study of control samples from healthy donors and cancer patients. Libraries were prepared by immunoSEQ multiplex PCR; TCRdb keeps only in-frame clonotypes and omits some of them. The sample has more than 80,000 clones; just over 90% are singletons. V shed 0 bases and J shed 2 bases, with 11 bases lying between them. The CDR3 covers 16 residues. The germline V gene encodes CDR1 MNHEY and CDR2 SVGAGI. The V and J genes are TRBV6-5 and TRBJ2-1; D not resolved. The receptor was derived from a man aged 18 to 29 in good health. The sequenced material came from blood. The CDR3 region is CASSYSASWAYNEQFF. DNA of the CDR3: TGTGCCAGCAGTTACTCGGCTTCGTGGGCCTACAATGAGCAGTTCTTC.